The 2 T cell receptor beta chains reported below all come from one sample, sequenced in a study of T cell changes during pregnancy in multiple sclerosis. TCRdb keeps only in-frame clones here, not all; method: immunoSEQ multiplex PCR. The sample has about 36,000 clones, 93% seen once; the top ten hold about 0.41%. The sample here was CD4+ T cells from peripheral blood mononuclear cells, taken in the first trimester of pregnancy. The receptors shown here come from a female donor with multiple sclerosis, enrolled in a pregnancy study.

The V call is TRBV7-3, the J call TRBJ2-1; TRBD1 matches at 8 bases. This CDR3 contains 17 residues. CDR1 and CDR2 from the germline V gene are SGHTA and FQGTGA. V shed 5 bases and J 7 bases; nucleotides not matched to a gene: 16. In DNA form, the CDR3 reads TGTGCCAGCAGCCCTGCAGGGGGCAGGGGGAGTGTTAATGAGCAGTTCTTC. Protein product: CASSPAGGRGSVNEQFF.

This clone was counted a single time. The CDR3 here is CASNPTENYGYTF. The CDR3, as DNA: TGTGCCAGTAACCCGACAGAAAACTATGGCTACACCTTC. The chain has TRBV19 and TRBJ1-2; tentative D call: TRBD1 (5 bases). Germline V gene data show CDR1 as LNHDA and CDR2 as SQIVND (reference sequence). V shed 7 bases and J shed 2 bases, with 11 bases lying between them. The CDR3 is made up of 13 amino acids.